Presented here are 9 T cell receptor beta chains from one specimen sequenced in a study of blood T cell repertoires in COVID-19. Assay: immunoSEQ multiplex PCR; the TCRdb copy retains only in-frame clones and omits some. The sample shows approximately 68,000 clones, roughly 83% of them seen only once. What was sequenced was peripheral blood. The receptors come from an older woman with acute or convalescent COVID-19.

V gene TRBV10-2 combines with J gene TRBJ1-1; D not resolved. Germline V gene lookup returns CDR1 WSHSY and CDR2 SAAADI. The CDR3 loop spans 11 amino acids. The V gene lost 9 bases and the J gene lost 8 bases, with 13 bases spanning the gap. In DNA, the CDR3 is TGCGCCAGTCGGGGTCCCTCCGAAGCTTTCTTT. Its protein is CASRGPSEAFF.

This chain joins TRBV2 and TRBJ2-1; the match to TRBD2 covers 7 bases. Trimming at V came to 6 bases and at J to 9 bases, leaving 14 bases not matched to a gene. The CDR3 totals 15 residues. Germline CDR1 reads SNHLY; CDR2 reads FYNNEI. The CDR3 bases are TGTGCCAGCAGCTCCCAAACACGGGGGGACGGTGAGCAGTTCTTC. It codes for CASSSQTRGDGEQFF. Full variable domain (outside the CDR3, taken from reference TRBV2 and TRBJ2-1): EPEVTQTPSHQVTQMGQEVILRCVPISNHLYFYWYRQILGQKVEFLVSFYNNEISEKSEIFDDQFSVERPDGSNFTLKIRSTKLEDSAMYFCASSSQTRGDGEQFFGPGTRLTVL.

This chain links TRBV6-1 with TRBJ1-5; 9 bases agree with TRBD1. The ends lost 4 bases at V and 2 bases at J; junction bases unmatched: 12. The CDR3 consists of 18 residues. Per the germline V gene, CDR1 is MNHNS and CDR2 is SASEGT. CDR3 protein: CASSGGGQGHIGNQPQHF. DNA for the CDR3: TGTGCCAGCAGTGGGGGTGGACAGGGGCATATCGGCAATCAGCCCCAGCATTTT.

J is TRBJ2-2 and V is TRBV24-1, with 10 bases that match TRBD1. Germline values: CDR1 KGHDR, CDR2 SFDVKD. The CDR3 extends over 17 amino acids. V lost 5 bases, J lost 4 bases, and 9 bases stayed unmatched. The CDR3 nucleotides read TGTGCCACCAGTGGTCTGACAGGGGGCAGTGGCACCGGGGAGCTGTTTTTT. It codes for CATSGLTGGSGTGELFF.

The V call is TRBV9, the J call TRBJ1-3, with D possibly matching TRBD1 (6 bases). This CDR3 comprises 15 residues. Germline values: CDR1 SGDLS, CDR2 YYNGEE. V was shortened by 4 bases and J by 8 bases, with 19 bases between the two germline ends. The CDR3 coding sequence is TGTGCCAGCAGCCCGGGGGGGCGGAACGCGGACACCATATATTTT. Amino acids: CASSPGGRNADTIYF. Full variable domain (rest looked up from reference TRBV9 and TRBJ1-3): DSGVTQTPKHLITATGQRVTLRCSPRSGDLSVYWYQQSLDQGLQFLIQYYNGEERAKGNILERFSAQQFPDLHSELNLSSLELGDSALYFCASSPGGRNADTIYFGEGSWLTVV.

The chain has TRBV6-1 and TRBJ2-2; 10 bases are a match to TRBD2. The germline gives CDR1 MNHNS, CDR2 SASEGT. V gave up 1 base and J gave up 1 base; unmatched junction bases: 6. The CDR3 has 18 residues. CDR3 in amino acids: CASSEGLAGAWNTGELFF. Here the CDR3 DNA reads TGTGCCAGCAGTGAAGGGCTAGCGGGGGCGTGGAACACCGGGGAGCTGTTTTTT.

The J gene is TRBJ1-2, the V gene TRBV19; 7 nucleotides agree with TRBD1. Losses at the gene ends were 7 bases for V and 8 bases for J; bases not matched to a gene: 13. There are 14 residues in the CDR3. The germline CDR1 and CDR2 sequences are LNHDA and SQIVND (reference sequence). This CDR3 is CASTDTDRAQGYTF. In DNA, the CDR3 is TGTGCCAGTACCGATACCGACAGGGCTCAAGGCTACACCTTC.

This clone has a single count. The rearrangement joins TRBV7-3 to TRBJ2-1, with 11 bases aligning to TRBD2. This CDR3 contains 13 residues. In germline, CDR1 is SGHTA, CDR2 FQGTGA. V lost 3 bases to trimming and J lost 10 bases; unmatched junction nucleotides: 2. CDR3 sequence: CASSLSSGGEQFF. Written as DNA, the CDR3 is TGTGCCAGCAGCTTGTCTAGCGGGGGGGAGCAGTTCTTC.

The rearrangement links TRBV30 to TRBJ1-4; no clear D gene. The CDR3 covers 14 residues. Trimming shortened V by 2 bases and J by 0 bases, and 7 bases separated the two germline ends. CDR1 is GTSNPN and CDR2 is SVGIG in the germline V gene (reference sequence). CDR3 sequence (DNA): TGTGCCTGGAGTCGGGATGCAACTAATGAAAAACTGTTTTTT. This encodes CAWSRDATNEKLFF.